A single sample gave rise to the 4 T cell receptor beta chains below, sequenced in a study of identical twins. TCRdb re-called the 5' RACE reads through MiXCR, storing one row per CDR3 protein. There are hundreds of thousands of distinct CDR3 sequences in the sample; 20% to 25% occur only once, and around 3% lies in the top ten. This sample also belongs to another study, concerning T cells expressing NK-cell markers.

The sample was CD4+ T cells sorted from blood. These receptors were obtained from a woman younger than 35 in good health.

The chain carries TRBV7-2 and TRBJ2-1; tentatively, D is TRBD2 (7 bases). CDR1 SGHTA and CDR2 FQGNSA come from the germline V gene. This CDR3 is built from 16 residues. V was clipped by 3 bases and J by 0 bases, with 12 bases between them. In DNA, the CDR3 is TGTGCCAGCAGCTTTTACGGGGGGCTCTCCTACAATGAGCAGTTCTTC. Amino acid sequence: CASSFYGGLSYNEQFF.

The rearrangement joins TRBV15 to TRBJ2-1; 10 nucleotides align to TRBD1. The CDR3 has 16 residues. Looked up from germline, CDR1 is LNHNV and CDR2 is YYDKDF (reference sequence). The junction had 12 bases not matched to a gene; V was cut back by 3 bases and J by 10 bases. The CDR3 DNA reads as TGTGCCACCAGCAGCCGGGACAGGGGACGGATAGGGGAGCAGTTCTTC. Translation: CATSSRDRGRIGEQFF.

This clonotype occurred a few times. The V and J genes are TRBV20-1 and TRBJ2-1, with TRBD2 matching over 10 bases. The J segment lost 3 bases and the V segment lost 2 bases, leaving 28 bases of the junction unmatched. The V gene's germline CDR1 is DFQATT and CDR2 SNEGSKA (reference sequence). The length of the CDR3 is 23 residues. The CDR3 DNA sequence: TGCAGTGCTAGATCACCGGGACAGATAGCGGGAGGCCCTTCCTATATCAGCTACAATGAGCAGTTCTTC. It translates to CSARSPGQIAGGPSYISYNEQFF.

The chain employs TRBV18 and TRBJ2-7; TRBD2 matches at 7 bases. CDR1 is KGHSH, CDR2 LQKENI, per germline. This CDR3 spans 13 amino acids. Unmatched junction bases numbered 8, after V lost 6 bases and J lost 6 bases. CDR3 protein: CASSKGLSIEQYF. CDR3 DNA sequence: TGTGCCAGCTCCAAGGGACTATCAATCGAGCAGTACTTC.